This T cell receptor beta chain was identified during a study of T cell repertoires in cytomegalovirus infection. One entry per CDR3 protein results from TCRdb running MiXCR on the reads. The top ten clones hold roughly 12% of a sample with about 920,000 distinct CDR3 sequences, roughly 31% of them seen once. The CDR3 consists of 19 residues. The V end was cut by 5 bases, the J end by 8 bases, with 32 bases between. The V gene's germline CDR1 is SGHTA and CDR2 FQGNSA. In regard to this clonotype: Antigen: not known.

This specimen was cultured CD8+ T cells from PBMCs, taken from culture after CMV antigen stimulation. The receptor comes from a human donor in good health (CMV status not recorded). Some clones in this sample may be carry-over from other donors' samples. V usage is TRBV7-2 and J usage is TRBJ2-3, with D perhaps matching TRBD2 (6 bases). As DNA, the CDR3 is TGTGCCAGCAGCCCCTGTGTAAGCGCGGGGCCCGAGTTGTGTGGTACGCAGTATTTT. Its translation is CASSPCVSAGPELCGTQYF.